This TCR beta chain stems from a study of Ad26.COV2.S vaccination and SARS-CoV-2 variants. Study-level information: Administration of Ad26.COV2.S was intramuscular, either once or twice 56 days apart.

Of note for this clone: What it recognizes is unknown.

The J segment lost 8 bases and the V segment lost 4 bases, leaving 9 bases of the junction unmatched. The germline V gene encodes CDR1 SGHRS and CDR2 YFSETQ. The length of the CDR3 is 15 residues. The treatment: 15 to 20 received Ad26.COV2.S at low or high dose, single or two shots; several received placebo; per-sample allocation not given. Sampling took place 63 days after the first vaccine or placebo injection. Wuhan-strain spike was delivered by a replication-incompetent Ad26 vector. Study conclusions and caveats: Vaccine recipients surpassed placebo recipients in spike-specific TCR breadth. The breadth of spike-specific CD8+ and CD4+ T cell responses after vaccination was reportedly substantial.

Here immunoSEQ multiplex PCR was the method, and the copy in TCRdb shows in-frame clones only, minus some. The sample has about 680,000 clones, roughly nine tenths seen once. The TCR was taken from a person between 18 and 65 years old who received the Ad26.COV2.S COVID-19 vaccine or a placebo. The sample here was peripheral blood, taken in a trial of Ad26.COV2.S vaccine versus placebo. V and J are TRBV5-1 and TRBJ2-4, with 10 bases identical to TRBD1. The CDR3 spells CASSLRDRGVDIQYF. The CDR3, as DNA: TGCGCCAGCAGCCTTCGGGACAGGGGAGTCGACATTCAGTACTTC.